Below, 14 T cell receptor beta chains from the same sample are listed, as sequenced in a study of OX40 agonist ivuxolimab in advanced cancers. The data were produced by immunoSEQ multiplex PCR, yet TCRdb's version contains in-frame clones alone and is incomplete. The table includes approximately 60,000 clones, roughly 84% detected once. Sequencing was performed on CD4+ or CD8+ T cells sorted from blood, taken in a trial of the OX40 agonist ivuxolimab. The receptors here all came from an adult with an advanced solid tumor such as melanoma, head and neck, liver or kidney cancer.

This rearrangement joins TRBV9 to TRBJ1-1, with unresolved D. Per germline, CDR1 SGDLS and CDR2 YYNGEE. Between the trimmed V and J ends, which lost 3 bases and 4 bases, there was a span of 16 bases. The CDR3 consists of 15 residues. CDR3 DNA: TGTGCCAGCAGCGCTCTCAGTGGGGTCCCCACTGAAGCTTTCTTT. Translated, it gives CASSALSGVPTEAFF.

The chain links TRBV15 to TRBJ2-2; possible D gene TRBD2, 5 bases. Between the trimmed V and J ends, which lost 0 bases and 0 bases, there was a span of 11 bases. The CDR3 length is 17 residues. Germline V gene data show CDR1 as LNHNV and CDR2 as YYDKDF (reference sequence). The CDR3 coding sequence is TGTGCCACCAGCAGAGATCACATCGGGGCGAACACCGGGGAGCTGTTTTTT. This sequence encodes CATSRDHIGANTGELFF.

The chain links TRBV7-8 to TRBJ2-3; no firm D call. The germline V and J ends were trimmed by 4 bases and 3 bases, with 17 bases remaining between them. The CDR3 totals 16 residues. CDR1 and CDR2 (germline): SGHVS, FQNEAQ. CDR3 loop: CASSYDRGSTTDTQYF. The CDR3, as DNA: TGTGCCAGCAGCTACGATAGAGGTTCCACGACAGATACGCAGTATTTT. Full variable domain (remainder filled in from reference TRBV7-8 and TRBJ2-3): GAGVSQSPRYKVAKRGQDVALRCDPISGHVSLFWYQQALGQGPEFLTYFQNEAQLDKSGLPSDRFFAERPEGSVSTLKIQRTQQEDSAVYLCASSYDRGSTTDTQYFGPGTRLTVL.

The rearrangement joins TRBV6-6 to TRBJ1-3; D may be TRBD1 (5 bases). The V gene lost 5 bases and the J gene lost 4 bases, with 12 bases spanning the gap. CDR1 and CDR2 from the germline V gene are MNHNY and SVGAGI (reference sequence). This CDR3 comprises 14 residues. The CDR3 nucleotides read TGTGCCAGCAGTCCTGACAGAACAGGAAACACCATATATTTT. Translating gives CASSPDRTGNTIYF.

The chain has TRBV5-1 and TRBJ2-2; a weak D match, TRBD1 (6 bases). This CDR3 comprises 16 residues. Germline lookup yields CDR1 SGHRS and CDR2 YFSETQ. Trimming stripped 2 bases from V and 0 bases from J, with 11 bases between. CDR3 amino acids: CASSFTDRSNTGELFF. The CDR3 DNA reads TGCGCCAGCAGCTTCACCGACAGGTCGAACACCGGGGAGCTGTTTTTT.

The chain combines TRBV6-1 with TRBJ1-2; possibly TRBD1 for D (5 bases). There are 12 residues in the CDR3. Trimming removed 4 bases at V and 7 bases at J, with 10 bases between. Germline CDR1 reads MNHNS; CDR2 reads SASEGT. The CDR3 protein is CASSVGVAGYTF. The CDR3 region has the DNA TGTGCCAGCAGTGTGGGGGTTGCTGGCTACACCTTC.

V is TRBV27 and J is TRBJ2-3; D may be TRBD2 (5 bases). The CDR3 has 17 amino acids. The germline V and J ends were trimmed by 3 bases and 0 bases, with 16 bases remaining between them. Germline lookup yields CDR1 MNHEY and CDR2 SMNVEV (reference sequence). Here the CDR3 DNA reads TGTGCCAGCAGTTTCCACGGGGAAGGCGGGAGCACAGATACGCAGTATTTT. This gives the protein CASSFHGEGGSTDTQYF.

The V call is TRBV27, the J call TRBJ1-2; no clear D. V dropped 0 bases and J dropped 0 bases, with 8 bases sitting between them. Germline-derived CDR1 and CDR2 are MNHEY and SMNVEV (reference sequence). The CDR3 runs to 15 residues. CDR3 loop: CASSLSRSSNYGYTF. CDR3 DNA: TGTGCCAGCAGTTTATCAAGGTCGTCTAACTATGGCTACACCTTC.

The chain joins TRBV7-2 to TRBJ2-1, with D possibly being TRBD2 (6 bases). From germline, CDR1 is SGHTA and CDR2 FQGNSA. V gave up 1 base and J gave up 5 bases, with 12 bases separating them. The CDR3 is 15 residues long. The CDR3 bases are TGTGCCAGCAGCTTAGATTCTAGCGCACACAATGAGCAGTTCTTC. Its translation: CASSLDSSAHNEQFF.

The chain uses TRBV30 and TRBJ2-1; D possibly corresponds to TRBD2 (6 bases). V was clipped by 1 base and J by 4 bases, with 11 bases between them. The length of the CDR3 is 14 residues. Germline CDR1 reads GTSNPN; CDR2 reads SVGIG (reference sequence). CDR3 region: CAWSEGGVYNEQFF. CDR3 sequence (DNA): TGTGCCTGGAGTGAAGGAGGGGTTTACAATGAGCAGTTCTTC.

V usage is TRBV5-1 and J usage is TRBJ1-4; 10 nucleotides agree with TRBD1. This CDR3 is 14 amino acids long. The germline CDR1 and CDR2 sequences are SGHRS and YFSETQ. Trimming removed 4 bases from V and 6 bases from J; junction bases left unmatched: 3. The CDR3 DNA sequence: TGCGCCAGCAGCGCCGGGACAGGGGATGAAAAACTGTTTTTT. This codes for CASSAGTGDEKLFF.

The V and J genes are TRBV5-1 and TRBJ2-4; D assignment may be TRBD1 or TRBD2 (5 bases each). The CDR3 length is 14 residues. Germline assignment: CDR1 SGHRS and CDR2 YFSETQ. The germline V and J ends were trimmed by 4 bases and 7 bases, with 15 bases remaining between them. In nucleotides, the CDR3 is TGCGCCAGCAGCCCGGGGCTCGTGTCGAACATTCAGTACTTC. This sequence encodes CASSPGLVSNIQYF.

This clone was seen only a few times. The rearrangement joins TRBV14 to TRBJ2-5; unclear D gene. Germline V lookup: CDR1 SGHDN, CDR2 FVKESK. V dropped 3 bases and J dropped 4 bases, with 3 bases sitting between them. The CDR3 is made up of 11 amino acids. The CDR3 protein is CASSHLETQYF. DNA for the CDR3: TGTGCCAGCAGCCATCTAGAGACCCAGTACTTC.

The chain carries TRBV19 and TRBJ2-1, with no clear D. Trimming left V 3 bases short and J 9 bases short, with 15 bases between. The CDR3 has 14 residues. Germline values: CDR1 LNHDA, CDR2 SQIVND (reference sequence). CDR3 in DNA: TGTGCCAGTAGTATTGAGAGGACGGTCGGTGAGCAGTTCTTC. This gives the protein CASSIERTVGEQFF.